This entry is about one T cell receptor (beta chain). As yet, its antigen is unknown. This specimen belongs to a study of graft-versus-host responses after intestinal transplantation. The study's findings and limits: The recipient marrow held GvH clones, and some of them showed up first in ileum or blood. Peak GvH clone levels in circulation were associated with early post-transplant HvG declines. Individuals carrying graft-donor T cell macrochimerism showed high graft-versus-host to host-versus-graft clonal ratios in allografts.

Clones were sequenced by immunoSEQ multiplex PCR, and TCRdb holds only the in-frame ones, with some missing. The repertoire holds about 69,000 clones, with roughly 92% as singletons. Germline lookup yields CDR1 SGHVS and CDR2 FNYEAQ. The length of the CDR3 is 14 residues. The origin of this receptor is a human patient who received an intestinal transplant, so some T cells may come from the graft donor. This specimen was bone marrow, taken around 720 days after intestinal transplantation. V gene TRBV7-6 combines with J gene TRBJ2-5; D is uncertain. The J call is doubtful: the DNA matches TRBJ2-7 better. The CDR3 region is CASSLGWGGYEQYF. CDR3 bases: TGTGCCAGCAGCTTAGGGTGGGGTGGCTACGAGCAGTACTTC.